These T cell receptor beta chains were read from a single sample in a study of blood T cell repertoires in COVID-19. The assay was immunoSEQ multiplex PCR, and TCRdb's table has in-frame clones only and misses some. Of a few hundred thousand clones listed, about 89% were seen once; the top ten hold around 3%. What was sequenced was peripheral blood. The receptors shown here come from a woman aged 25 to 39 with COVID-19, enrolled during active disease. CDR3s include the opening cysteine and the closing phenylalanine or tryptophan. A D gene is named only where the DNA matches it firmly. Size is stated for part of the rows, as once, few or many counts, or as a class when the clone is expanded.

j_call | v_call | clone_size | d_call | cdr3_aa | cdr3_nt
TRBJ2-3 | TRBV28 | NA | TRBD1 | CASGQGTDTQYF | TGTGCCAGCGGACAGGGCACAGATACGCAGTATTTT
TRBJ1-2 | TRBV5-4 | NA | TRBD1 | CASREGQGAIDGYTF | TGTGCCAGCAGGGAGGGACAGGGGGCGATCGATGGCTACACCTTC
TRBJ2-3 | TRBV7-2 | NA | TRBD2 | CASSEDWGAGATDTQYF | TGTGCCAGCAGCGAGGACTGGGGAGCGGGAGCTACAGATACGCAGTATTTT
TRBJ2-1 | TRBV5-4 | NA | TRBD2 | CASSTKKRGVSYNEQFF | TGTGCCAGCAGCACCAAAAAGCGGGGGGTCTCCTACAATGAGCAGTTCTTC
TRBJ1-2 | TRBV27 | NA | TRBD1 | CASSLLGQGAADGYTF | TGTGCCAGCAGTTTACTGGGACAGGGGGCAGCTGATGGCTACACCTTC
TRBJ1-3 | TRBV3-1/TRBV3-2 | NA | NA | CASSQDLPQGSGNTIYF | TGTGCCAGCAGCCAAGACTTACCCCAGGGATCTGGAAACACCATATATTTT
TRBJ1-4 | TRBV7-9 | NA | TRBD1 | CASSHRTGDVYRGSEKLFF | TGTGCCAGCAGCCATAGGACAGGGGATGTGTATAGAGGCTCGGAAAAACTGTTTTTT
TRBJ1-4 | TRBV4-2 | NA | NA | CASSQERTQAANEKLFF | TGTGCCAGCAGCCAAGAAAGGACCCAAGCGGCTAATGAAAAACTGTTTTTT
TRBJ1-3 | TRBV19 | NA | NA | CASRATSRADGNTIYF | TGTGCCAGTAGAGCCACAAGCAGGGCAGACGGAAACACCATATATTTT
TRBJ2-5 | TRBV4-2 | medium-sized | NA | CASSQDGGLSGQETQYF | TGTGCCAGCAGCCAAGATGGGGGCCTCTCGGGCCAAGAGACCCAGTACTTC
TRBJ2-2 | TRBV7-2 | NA | NA | CASSLIPGAGELFF | TGTGCCAGCAGCTTAATTCCAGGGGCGGGGGAGCTGTTTTTT
TRBJ2-5 | TRBV5-1 | NA | TRBD2 | CASSPRGFEETQYF | TGCGCCAGCAGCCCGCGGGGGTTTGAAGAGACCCAGTACTTC
TRBJ1-4 | TRBV2 | NA | NA | CASSEIGGYEKLFF | TGTGCCAGCAGTGAAATAGGGGGATATGAAAAACTGTTTTTT
TRBJ2-1 | TRBV5-4 | NA | TRBD2 | CASSFAGGGTNEQFF | TGTGCCAGCAGCTTCGCGGGGGGGGGAACCAATGAGCAGTTCTTC
TRBJ1-2 | TRBV2 | NA | TRBD1 | CASSARTGNYGYTF | TGTGCCAGCAGTGCTAGGACAGGGAACTATGGCTACACCTTC
TRBJ1-5 | TRBV5-8 | NA | NA | CASSSFVSNQPQHF | TGTGCCAGCAGCTCCTTCGTTAGCAATCAGCCCCAGCATTTT
TRBJ2-7 | TRBV7-9 | NA | NA | CASSSTGSGSYEQYF | TGTGCCAGCAGTTCCACCGGGAGCGGCTCCTACGAGCAGTACTTC
TRBJ2-5 | TRBV5-1 | NA | NA | CASTTGVGAGETQYF | TGCGCCAGCACCACCGGAGTTGGGGCTGGTGAAACCCAGTACTTC
TRBJ1-1 | TRBV7-2 | once | NA | CASSLNAQSTEAFF | TGTGCCAGCAGCTTAAATGCACAGTCCACTGAAGCTTTCTTT
TRBJ1-5 | TRBV7-9 | NA | NA | CASSLAGPSTEQHF | TGTGCCAGCAGCTTAGCTGGGCCCTCCACGGAACAGCATTTT
TRBJ1-2 | TRBV6-5 | NA | NA | CASSPDSLRGYTF | TGTGCCAGCAGTCCGGACAGCTTAAGGGGCTACACCTTC
TRBJ2-7 | TRBV6-2/TRBV6-3 | many | TRBD2 | CASSYSRTSGDYEQYF | TGTGCCAGCAGTTACTCGAGGACTAGCGGGGACTACGAGCAGTACTTC
TRBJ2-7 | TRBV2 | NA | NA | CASSEEGWGEAYEQYF | TGTGCCAGCAGTGAAGAAGGGTGGGGGGAAGCCTACGAGCAGTACTTC
TRBJ2-1 | TRBV19 | NA | TRBD2 | CASSTYSGLALGNEQFF | TGTGCCAGTAGTACTTACTCGGGACTAGCTTTGGGCAATGAGCAGTTCTTC
TRBJ1-3 | TRBV4-1 | NA | TRBD1 | CASSQLRTGRLGNTIYF | TGCGCCAGCAGCCAGCTCAGGACAGGGCGGCTCGGAAACACCATATATTTT
TRBJ2-7 | TRBV28 | NA | NA | CASTSGQGSEQYF | TGTGCCAGCACCTCAGGGCAGGGGAGCGAGCAGTACTTC
TRBJ1-2 | TRBV5-5 | NA | NA | CASILAPDRFGLVLDYGYTF | TGTGCCAGCATTCTAGCCCCGGACAGATTTGGGTTGGTTTTAGACTATGGCTACACCTTC
TRBJ2-1 | TRBV27 | once | TRBD1 | CASSPTGVNEQFF | TGTGCCAGCAGTCCCACAGGGGTCAATGAGCAGTTCTTC
TRBJ2-4 | TRBV27 | NA | NA | CASSPLYSILAKNIQYF | TGTGCCAGCAGTCCGCTTTACAGTATTCTAGCCAAAAACATTCAGTACTTC
TRBJ2-1 | TRBV10-3 | NA | NA | CAISVGGKQFF | TGTGCCATCAGTGTTGGCGGGAAGCAGTTCTTC
TRBJ1-5 | TRBV6-2/TRBV6-3 | NA | NA | CASSFPGGNQPQHF | TGTGCCAGCAGTTTTCCGGGAGGCAATCAGCCCCAGCATTTT
TRBJ2-5 | TRBV5-6 | NA | NA | CASSSLSAAGETQYF | TGTGCCAGCAGTTCCTTGTCGGCGGCGGGGGAGACCCAGTACTTC
TRBJ2-1 | TRBV27 | NA | TRBD2 | CASSFYRTSSLYNEQFF | TGTGCCAGCAGTTTCTACCGGACTAGCTCACTTTATAATGAGCAGTTCTTC
TRBJ1-1 | TRBV7-2 | NA | NA | CASSFKQVEAFF | TGTGCCAGCAGTTTCAAACAGGTCGAAGCTTTCTTT
TRBJ1-2 | TRBV19 | once | TRBD1 | CASSRQGAYGYTF | TGTGCCAGTAGCCGCCAGGGGGCGTACGGCTACACCTTC
TRBJ2-7 | TRBV7-8 | NA | TRBD2 | CASSLALRTSRYEQYF | TGTGCCAGCAGCTTAGCGCTAAGGACTAGCAGATACGAGCAGTACTTC
TRBJ2-5 | TRBV24-1 | once | NA | CATGDQETQYF | TGTGCCACAGGAGACCAAGAGACCCAGTACTTC
TRBJ2-3 | TRBV30 | once | NA | CAWSLPVSGPTDTQYF | TGTGCCTGGAGTCTGCCGGTTAGCGGACCTACAGATACGCAGTATTTT
TRBJ2-1 | TRBV7-9 | NA | TRBD2 | CAGGGLAGGFSYNEQFF | TGTGCCGGGGGAGGACTAGCGGGAGGGTTCTCCTACAATGAGCAGTTCTTC
TRBJ2-7 | TRBV19 | NA | TRBD1 | CASRNRGGEQYF | TGTGCCAGTAGAAACAGGGGTGGCGAGCAGTACTTC
TRBJ1-2 | TRBV4-3 | NA | TRBD1 | CASSRAGQANYGYTF | TGCGCCAGCAGCCGGGCGGGACAGGCTAACTATGGCTACACCTTC
TRBJ1-2 | TRBV9 | NA | NA | CASSGDLQGLKGYTF | TGTGCCAGCAGCGGTGACCTCCAGGGGCTTAAGGGCTACACCTTC
TRBJ1-5 | TRBV18 | NA | NA | CASSSGSDSNQPQHF | TGTGCCAGCTCCTCAGGATCAGATAGCAATCAGCCCCAGCATTTT